This passage covers 10 T cell receptor beta chains from one sample sequenced in a study of cytotoxic CD8 clonotypes in ibrutinib-treated CLL. Profiled with immunoSEQ multiplex PCR; TCRdb holds only in-frame clones, not every one. This table has about 140,000 clones, around 90% appearing once. The sample consisted of PBMCs, taken after 12 months of ibrutinib treatment. Source of these receptors: a human donor with chronic lymphocytic leukemia.

The gene calls are TRBV6-6 and TRBJ2-2; 7 bases agree with TRBD2. Trimming at V came to 5 bases and at J to 5 bases, leaving 8 bases not matched to a gene. Germline values: CDR1 MNHNY, CDR2 SVGAGI (reference sequence). This CDR3 is built from 15 residues. CDR3 region: CASSGGGRLTGELFF. DNA for the CDR3: TGTGCCAGCAGTGGGGGAGGGAGGTTAACCGGGGAGCTGTTTTTT.

The V and J genes are TRBV15 and TRBJ2-1, with D unresolved. Trimming removed 5 bases from V and 5 bases from J, with 7 bases in between. Germline V gives CDR1 LNHNV, CDR2 YYDKDF (reference sequence). The CDR3 is 12 residues long. This CDR3 reads CATSSGHNEQFF. The CDR3 coding sequence is TGTGCCACCAGCTCCGGGCACAATGAGCAGTTCTTC.

The chain has TRBV15 and TRBJ2-7; 13 bases map to TRBD2. Germline V gene data show CDR1 as LNHNV and CDR2 as YYDKDF (reference sequence). This CDR3 spans 16 amino acids. The V gene end was trimmed by 2 bases and the J gene end by 5 bases; junction bases not matched to a gene: 6. The CDR3 DNA reads TGTGCCACCAGCAGACCAAAGGGACTAGCGGGAAACGAGCAGTACTTC. This sequence encodes CATSRPKGLAGNEQYF.

This chain uses TRBV5-1 with TRBJ2-5; D remains ambiguous. The V end was cut by 0 bases, the J end by 2 bases, with 8 bases between. Germline CDR1 SGHRS, CDR2 YFSETQ. This CDR3 has 14 amino acids. CDR3 DNA: TGCGCCAGCAGCTTGGGCGCAGTACAAGAGACCCAGTACTTC. As protein: CASSLGAVQETQYF.

Concerning this clone itself: Mismatch with germline at one junction end may stem from a read error. The V call is TRBV7-9, the J call TRBJ2-1; 8 nucleotides align to TRBD2. CDR3 length: 12 amino acids. The germline CDR1 and CDR2 sequences are SEHNR and FQNEAQ (reference sequence). In DNA form, the CDR3 reads TGCGCAGGGCGGGAGGATCTCAATGAGCAGTTCTTC. It specifies CAGREDLNEQFF.

J is TRBJ2-2 and V is TRBV6-5; tentatively, D is TRBD1 (6 bases). The V and J ends lost 11 bases and 0 bases respectively, with 10 bases between them. The CDR3 is 13 residues long. CDR1 and CDR2 (germline): MNHEY, SVGAGI. The CDR3 spells CACRQANTGELFF. The CDR3 DNA is TGTGCCTGCCGACAGGCGAACACCGGGGAGCTGTTTTTT.

CDR3 sequence (DNA): TGTGCCAGCAGTTCGTCGGGGGAGGGCCGGAATGAGCAGTTCTTC. Protein product: CASSSSGEGRNEQFF. V and J are TRBV28 and TRBJ2-1, with 7 bases fitting TRBD2. Germline trimming cut 4 bases from V and 7 bases from J; bases unmatched to any gene: 10. Germline CDR1 and CDR2: MDHEN and SYDVKM. This CDR3 spans 15 amino acids.

The genes are TRBV27 and TRBJ1-1; the D is unclear. This CDR3 has 13 residues. Per germline, CDR1 MNHEY and CDR2 SMNVEV (reference sequence). V lost 4 bases and J lost 1, with 7 bases in between. CDR3 in DNA: TGTGCCAGCAGTTGGGCCGAGAACACTGAAGCTTTCTTT. Encoded protein: CASSWAENTEAFF.

The chain carries TRBV27 and TRBJ1-5; TRBD1 might be the D (6 bases). Germline V gene data show CDR1 as MNHEY and CDR2 as SMNVEV (reference sequence). V gave up 5 bases and J gave up 4 bases, with 15 bases separating them. The CDR3 spans 15 residues. CDR3 loop: CASSPRGSPNQPQHF. CDR3 bases: TGTGCCAGCAGTCCCAGGGGTTCACCTAATCAGCCCCAGCATTTT.

The chain uses TRBV11-2 and TRBJ2-3; D is uncertain. CDR3 length: 12 amino acids. V dropped 5 bases and J dropped 4 bases, with 7 bases sitting between them. The germline V gene has CDR1 SGHAT and CDR2 FQNNGV. CDR3 sequence: CASSDDADTQYF. DNA for the CDR3: TGTGCCAGCAGCGATGATGCAGATACGCAGTATTTT.